This TCR beta chain was recorded in a study of OX40 agonist ivuxolimab in advanced cancers. V shed 4 bases, J shed 2 bases, and the junction held 7 bases outside the gene matches. There are 14 residues in the CDR3. Germline CDR1 is SQVTM and CDR2 is ANQGSEA. The table came from immunoSEQ multiplex PCR; TCRdb's copy has only in-frame clones and leaves some out. The repertoire holds over 95,000 clones, with about 80% as singletons. V gene TRBV29-1 combines with J gene TRBJ2-7; 8 bases align to TRBD2. This clonotype originated in an adult with an advanced solid tumor such as melanoma, head and neck, liver or kidney cancer. The sample consisted of CD4+ or CD8+ T cells sorted from blood, taken in a trial of the OX40 agonist ivuxolimab. The CDR3 region has the DNA TGCAGCGTTGCGGGGGGGGGAGTCCCCTACGAGCAGTACTTC. It codes for CSVAGGGVPYEQYF.